The sample holds one count of the clone carrying this TCR beta chain. Its target is not known. The sequenced template was cDNA made from the entire isolated RNA. Sequencing was performed with immunoSEQ multiplex PCR; in TCRdb, only in-frame clones are kept and a portion is missing. The sample contains around 650,000 clones, 9.5% to 15% of which appear only once. This sample is drawn from a study of beta chain features in type 1 diabetes. On the study more broadly: There was similarity between patients and healthy donors in age, gender and cell yields.

Study-level findings and limits: The naive, central memory and Treg TCRB repertoires showed an apparent similarity that was greater among patients than among healthy donors. Junctions at VDJ sites from type 1 diabetes patients had fewer insertions and more deletions. Patients with Type 1 diabetes showed moderately but significantly shorter TCRB CDR3s in all four CD4+ subsets. Researchers cautioned that cDNA sequencing could over-represent cells with high TCR expression.

Sequencing was done on a sample of naive CD4+ T cells from blood. The TCR was taken from a man in his thirties or forties with type 1 diabetes.

CDR3 in DNA: TGCGCCAGCAGCGGGGGAGGACAGGGCGCGTCCTACGAGCAGTACTTC. This codes for CASSGGGQGASYEQYF. V gene TRBV5-1 combines with J gene TRBJ2-7, with 8 positions matching TRBD1. Germline V CDR1 and CDR2: SGHRS, YFSETQ. With 4 bases clipped from V and 1 base from J, the junction kept 10 bases outside the gene matches. The CDR3 runs 16 residues.